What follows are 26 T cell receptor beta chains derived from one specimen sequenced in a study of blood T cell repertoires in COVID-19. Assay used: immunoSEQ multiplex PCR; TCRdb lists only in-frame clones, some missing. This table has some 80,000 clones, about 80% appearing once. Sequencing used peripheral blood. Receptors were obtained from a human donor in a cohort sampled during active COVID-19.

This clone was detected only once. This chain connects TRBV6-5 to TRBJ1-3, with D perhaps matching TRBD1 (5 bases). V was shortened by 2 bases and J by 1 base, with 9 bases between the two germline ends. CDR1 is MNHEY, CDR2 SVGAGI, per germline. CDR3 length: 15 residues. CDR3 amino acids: CASSYTGSSGNTIYF. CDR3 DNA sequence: TGTGCCAGCAGTTACACAGGTTCTTCTGGAAACACCATATATTTT.

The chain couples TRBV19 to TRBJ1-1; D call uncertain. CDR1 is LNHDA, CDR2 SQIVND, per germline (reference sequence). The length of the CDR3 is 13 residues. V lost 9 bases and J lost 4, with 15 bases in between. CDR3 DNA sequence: TGTGCCAGGGTGGACTCATCGGTCACTGAAGCTTTCTTT. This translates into CARVDSSVTEAFF.

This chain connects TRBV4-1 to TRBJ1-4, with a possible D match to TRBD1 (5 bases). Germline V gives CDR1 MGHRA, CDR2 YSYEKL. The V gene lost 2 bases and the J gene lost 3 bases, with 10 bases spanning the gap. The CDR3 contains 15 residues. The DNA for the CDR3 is TGCGCCAGCAGCCAAATGACAGTTGCTAATGAAAAACTGTTTTTT. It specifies CASSQMTVANEKLFF.

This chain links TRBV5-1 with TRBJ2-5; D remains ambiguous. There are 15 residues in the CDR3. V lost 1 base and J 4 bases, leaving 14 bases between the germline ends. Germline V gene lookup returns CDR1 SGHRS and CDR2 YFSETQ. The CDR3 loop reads CASSLRTGLPETQYF. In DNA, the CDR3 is TGCGCCAGCAGCTTGAGAACCGGGTTGCCAGAGACCCAGTACTTC.

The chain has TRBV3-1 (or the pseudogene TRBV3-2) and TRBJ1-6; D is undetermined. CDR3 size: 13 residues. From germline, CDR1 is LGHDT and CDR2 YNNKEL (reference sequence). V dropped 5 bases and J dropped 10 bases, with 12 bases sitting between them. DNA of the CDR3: TGTGCCAGCAGCTTAACAGTGTCCTCACCCCTCCACTTT. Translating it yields CASSLTVSSPLHF.

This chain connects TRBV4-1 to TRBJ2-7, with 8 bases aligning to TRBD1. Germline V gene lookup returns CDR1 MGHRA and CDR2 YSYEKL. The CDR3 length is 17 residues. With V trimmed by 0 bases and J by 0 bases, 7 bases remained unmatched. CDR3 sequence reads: CASSQEPGDRSSYEQYF. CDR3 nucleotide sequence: TGCGCCAGCAGCCAAGAGCCAGGGGACAGGAGCTCCTACGAGCAGTACTTC.

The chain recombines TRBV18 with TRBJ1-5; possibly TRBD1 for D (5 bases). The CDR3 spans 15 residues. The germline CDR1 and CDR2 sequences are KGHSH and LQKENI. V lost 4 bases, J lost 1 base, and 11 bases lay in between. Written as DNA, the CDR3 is TGTGCCAGCTCACAGGCCTCAGGGAGCAATCAGCCCCAGCATTTT. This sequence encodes CASSQASGSNQPQHF.

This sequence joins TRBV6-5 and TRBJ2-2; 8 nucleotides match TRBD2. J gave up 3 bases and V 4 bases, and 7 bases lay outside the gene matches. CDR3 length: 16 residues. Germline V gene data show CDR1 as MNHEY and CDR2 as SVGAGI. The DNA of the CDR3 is TGTGCCAGCAGTTGGGTAGCGGGGATCCACACCGGGGAGCTGTTTTTT. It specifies CASSWVAGIHTGELFF.

CDR3 nucleotide sequence: TGTGCCAGCAGCCCTCGACAGGGGGCATCCTACGAGCAGTACTTC. This translates into CASSPRQGASYEQYF. The genes are TRBV4-2 and TRBJ2-7, with TRBD1 matching over 10 bases. This CDR3 has 15 residues. Trimming at V came to 4 bases and at J to 1 base, leaving 4 bases not matched to a gene. Germline CDR1 reads LGHNA; CDR2 reads YNFKEQ.

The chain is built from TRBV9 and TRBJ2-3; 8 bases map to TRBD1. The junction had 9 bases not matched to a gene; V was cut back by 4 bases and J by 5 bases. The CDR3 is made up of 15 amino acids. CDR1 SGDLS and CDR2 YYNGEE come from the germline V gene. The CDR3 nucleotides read TGTGCCAGCAGCCCATCGGACAGGGATCAAGATACGCAGTATTTT. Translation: CASSPSDRDQDTQYF.

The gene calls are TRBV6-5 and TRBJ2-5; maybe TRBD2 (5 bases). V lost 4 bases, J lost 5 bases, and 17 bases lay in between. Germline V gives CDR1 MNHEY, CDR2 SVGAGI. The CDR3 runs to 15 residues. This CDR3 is CASSSSGFTGETQYF. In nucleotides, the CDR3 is TGTGCCAGCAGTTCCTCGGGGTTCACGGGGGAGACCCAGTACTTC.

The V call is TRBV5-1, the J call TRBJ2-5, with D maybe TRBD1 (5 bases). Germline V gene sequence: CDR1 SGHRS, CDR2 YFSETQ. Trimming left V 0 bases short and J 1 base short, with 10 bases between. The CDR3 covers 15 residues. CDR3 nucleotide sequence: TGCGCCAGCAGCTTGGCTGGCAGGGCCCAAGAGACCCAGTACTTC. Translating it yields CASSLAGRAQETQYF.

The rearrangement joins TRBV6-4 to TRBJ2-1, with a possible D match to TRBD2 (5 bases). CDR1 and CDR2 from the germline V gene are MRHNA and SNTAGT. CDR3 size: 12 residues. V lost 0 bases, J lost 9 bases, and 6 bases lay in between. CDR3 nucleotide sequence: TGTGCCAGCAGTGACTCAGGAGGTGAGCAGTTCTTC. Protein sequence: CASSDSGGEQFF.

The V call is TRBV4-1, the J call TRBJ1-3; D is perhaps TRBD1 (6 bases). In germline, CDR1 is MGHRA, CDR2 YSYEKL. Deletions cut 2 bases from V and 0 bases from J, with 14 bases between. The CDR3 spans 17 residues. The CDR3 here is CASSQLRTAGSGNTIYF. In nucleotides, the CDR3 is TGCGCCAGCAGCCAACTTCGGACAGCCGGCTCTGGAAACACCATATATTTT.

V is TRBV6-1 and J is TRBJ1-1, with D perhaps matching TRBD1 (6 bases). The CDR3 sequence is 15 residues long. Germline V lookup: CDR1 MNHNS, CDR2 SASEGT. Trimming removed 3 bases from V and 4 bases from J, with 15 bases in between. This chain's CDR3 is CASSEWGPGVTEAFF. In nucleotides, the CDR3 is TGTGCCAGCAGTGAGTGGGGGCCAGGGGTCACTGAAGCTTTCTTT.

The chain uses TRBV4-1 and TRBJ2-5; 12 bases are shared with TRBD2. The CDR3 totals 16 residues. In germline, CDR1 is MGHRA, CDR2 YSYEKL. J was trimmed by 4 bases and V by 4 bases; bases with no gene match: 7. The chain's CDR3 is CASSPSASGGGETQYF. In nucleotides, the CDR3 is TGCGCCAGCAGCCCCTCCGCTAGCGGGGGGGGAGAGACCCAGTACTTC.

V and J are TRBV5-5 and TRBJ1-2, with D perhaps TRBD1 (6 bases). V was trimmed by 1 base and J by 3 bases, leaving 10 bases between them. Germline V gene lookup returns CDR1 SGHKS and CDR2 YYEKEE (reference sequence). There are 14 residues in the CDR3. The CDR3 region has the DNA TGTGCCAGCAGCTTGCCCAGGGGTGACTATGGCTACACCTTC. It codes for CASSLPRGDYGYTF.

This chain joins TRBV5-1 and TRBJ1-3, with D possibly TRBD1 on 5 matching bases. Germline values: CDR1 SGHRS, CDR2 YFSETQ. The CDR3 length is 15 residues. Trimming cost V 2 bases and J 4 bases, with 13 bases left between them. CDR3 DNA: TGCGCCAGCAGCTTAGGAGACCAGGGAGGAAACACCATATATTTT. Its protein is CASSLGDQGGNTIYF.

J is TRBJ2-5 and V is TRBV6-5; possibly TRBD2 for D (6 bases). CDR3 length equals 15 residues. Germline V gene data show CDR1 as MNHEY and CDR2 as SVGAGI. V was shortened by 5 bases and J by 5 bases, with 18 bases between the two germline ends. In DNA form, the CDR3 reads TGTGCCAGCAGTCGACCCGGGGCGGGGCAGGAGACCCAGTACTTC. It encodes CASSRPGAGQETQYF.

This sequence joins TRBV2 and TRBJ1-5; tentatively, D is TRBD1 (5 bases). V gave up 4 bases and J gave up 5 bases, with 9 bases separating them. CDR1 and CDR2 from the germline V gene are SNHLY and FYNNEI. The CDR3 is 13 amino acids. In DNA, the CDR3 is TGTGCCAGCAGTGTCCAGACAGATCAGCCCCAGCATTTT. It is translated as CASSVQTDQPQHF.

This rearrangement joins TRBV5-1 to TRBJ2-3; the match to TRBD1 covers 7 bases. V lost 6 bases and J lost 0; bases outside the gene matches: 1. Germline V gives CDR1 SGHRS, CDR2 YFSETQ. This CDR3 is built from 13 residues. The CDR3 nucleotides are TGCGCCAGCATGGGACAGAGCACAGATACGCAGTATTTT. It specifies CASMGQSTDTQYF.

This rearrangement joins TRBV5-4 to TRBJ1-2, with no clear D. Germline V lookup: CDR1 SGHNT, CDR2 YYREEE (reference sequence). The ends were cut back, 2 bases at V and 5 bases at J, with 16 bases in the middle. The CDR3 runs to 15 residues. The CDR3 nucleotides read TGTGCCAGCAGCTTTGGGCAGGCAGCCTTATATGGCTACACCTTC. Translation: CASSFGQAALYGYTF.

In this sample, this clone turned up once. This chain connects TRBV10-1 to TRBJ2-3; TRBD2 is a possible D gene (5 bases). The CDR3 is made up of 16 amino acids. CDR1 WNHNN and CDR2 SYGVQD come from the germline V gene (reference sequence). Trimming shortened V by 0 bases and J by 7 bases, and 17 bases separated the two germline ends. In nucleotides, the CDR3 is TGCGCCAGCAGTGAGTCGGCGGGTCTTCTTGTTAATACGCAGTATTTT. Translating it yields CASSESAGLLVNTQYF.

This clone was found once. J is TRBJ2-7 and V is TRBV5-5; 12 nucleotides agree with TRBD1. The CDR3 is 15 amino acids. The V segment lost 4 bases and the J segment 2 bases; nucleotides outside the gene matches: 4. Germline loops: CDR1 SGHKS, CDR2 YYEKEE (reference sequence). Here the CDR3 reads CASSPGQGATYEQYF. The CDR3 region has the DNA TGTGCCAGCAGCCCGGGACAGGGGGCCACCTACGAGCAGTACTTC.

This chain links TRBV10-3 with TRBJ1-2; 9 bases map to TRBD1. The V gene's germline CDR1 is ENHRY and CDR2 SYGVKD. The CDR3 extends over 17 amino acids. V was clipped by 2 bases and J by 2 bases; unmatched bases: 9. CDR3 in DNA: TGTGCCATCAGTGAGGTTCAGGGACAGGGTCGGAACTATGGCTACACCTTC. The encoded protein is CAISEVQGQGRNYGYTF.

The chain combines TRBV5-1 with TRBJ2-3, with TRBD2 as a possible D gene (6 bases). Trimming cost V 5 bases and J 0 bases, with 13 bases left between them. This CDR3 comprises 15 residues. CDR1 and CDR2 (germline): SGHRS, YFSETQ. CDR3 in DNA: TGCGCCAGCAGGCCCGGGACTCCGAGCACAGATACGCAGTATTTT. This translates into CASRPGTPSTDTQYF.